The 5 T cell receptor beta chains reported below all come from one sample, sequenced in a study of T cells after yellow fever vaccination. MiXCR was run by TCRdb on the 5' RACE reads, yielding one entry per CDR3 protein. The sample contains 250,000 to 300,000 distinct CDR3 sequences, 13% of which appear only once. The material sequenced was CD4+ T cells sorted from PBMCs, taken 45 days after the yellow fever booster vaccination. The receptors stem from a man under 40 who received the YFV17D yellow fever vaccine.

This clonotype was seen a few times. The V gene is TRBV6-5, the J gene TRBJ2-7; D unresolved. V lost 6 bases, J lost 6 bases, and 6 bases lay in between. Germline CDR1 and CDR2: MNHEY and SVGAGI. CDR3 length equals 10 residues. The CDR3 nucleotides read TGTGCCAGCAGCCATAGCGAGCAGTACTTC. Its translation is CASSHSEQYF.

This clonotype was seen more than once but under ten times. This chain links TRBV12-3 or TRBV12-4 with TRBJ2-1, with TRBD2 as a possible D gene (6 bases). This CDR3 region has 16 residues. The ends were cut back, 5 bases at V and 7 bases at J, with 21 bases in the middle. CDR3 nucleotide sequence: TGTGCCAGCAGTATCCAAGCGGGCGGTTTATTTAATGAGCAGTTCTTC. Protein: CASSIQAGGLFNEQFF.

Note on this clonotype: Mismatch with germline at one junction end may stem from a read error. The CDR3 region has the DNA TGTGCCATCAGCTTGGGGACGGATACGCAGTATTTT. This codes for CAISLGTDTQYF. The chain uses TRBV5-4 and TRBJ2-3; either TRBD1 or TRBD2 may supply D (5 bases each). Germline V gene data show CDR1 as SGHNT and CDR2 as YYREEE (reference sequence). The CDR3 runs to 12 residues.

The chain combines TRBV7-2 with TRBJ1-5; D is unresolved. The CDR3 has 14 residues. CDR1 SGHTA and CDR2 FQGNSA come from the germline V gene. Trimming removed 3 bases at V and 3 bases at J, with 9 bases between. This CDR3 is CASSFTHDNQPQHF. CDR3 in DNA: TGTGCCAGCAGCTTTACACACGACAATCAGCCCCAGCATTTT.

The genes are TRBV7-8 and TRBJ2-7, with D possibly being TRBD2 (6 bases). Trimming stripped 8 bases from V and 0 bases from J, with 11 bases between. Germline V gene data show CDR1 as SGHVS and CDR2 as FQNEAQ. This CDR3 comprises 13 residues. The CDR3 protein is CASAAGNSYEQYF. CDR3 sequence (DNA): TGTGCCAGCGCGGCGGGAAACTCCTACGAGCAGTACTTC.